This entry is about one T cell receptor (beta chain). The antigen is not known. This could be a read error, since a much larger clone is one nucleotide away. RNA was extracted from bulk tissue without any cell sorting. A modified ARM-PCR protocol with three rounds of nested PCR amplified TCRbeta. In TCRdb, the multiplex PCR reads were re-called with MiXCR into one record per CDR3 protein. The sample yields about 93,000 distinct CDR3 sequences, less than 80% seen once. The entry originates in a study of tumor and adjacent non-tumor tissue in lung cancer. Study-wide background: Patients were aged about 30 to 85, around ten men and roughly 5 women, stage I to III. Study-wide findings and caveats: Tumor TCR diversity, when higher, was linked to shorter survival.

The source is a man aged 60 to 69 with non-small cell lung cancer. Sequencing was done on a sample of lung tumor tissue.

CDR3 sequence (DNA): TGTACCAGCAGTCCCTCAGCGGGAGAAGAGACCCAGTACTTC. Amino acids: CTSSPSAGEETQYF. The chain is built from TRBV28 and TRBJ2-5; 8 bases are shared with TRBD2. Germline values: CDR1 MDHEN, CDR2 SYDVKM. The CDR3 is 14 amino acids.